This TCR beta chain comes out of a study of control samples from healthy donors and cancer patients. Method: immunoSEQ multiplex PCR; TCRdb's copy keeps in-frame clones and lacks some. Of tens of thousands of clones listed, roughly 94% are singletons. CDR3 size: 11 residues. Germline V lookup: CDR1 GTSNPN, CDR2 SVGIG (reference sequence). The germline V and J ends were trimmed by 5 bases and 8 bases, with 10 bases remaining between them. The genes are TRBV30 and TRBJ1-3; D is unclear. The receptor's source is a man aged 25-45 years in good health. Specimen: blood. The CDR3 loop reads CAWSVGDTIYF. DNA of the CDR3: TGTGCCTGGTCGGTAGGAGACACCATATATTTT.